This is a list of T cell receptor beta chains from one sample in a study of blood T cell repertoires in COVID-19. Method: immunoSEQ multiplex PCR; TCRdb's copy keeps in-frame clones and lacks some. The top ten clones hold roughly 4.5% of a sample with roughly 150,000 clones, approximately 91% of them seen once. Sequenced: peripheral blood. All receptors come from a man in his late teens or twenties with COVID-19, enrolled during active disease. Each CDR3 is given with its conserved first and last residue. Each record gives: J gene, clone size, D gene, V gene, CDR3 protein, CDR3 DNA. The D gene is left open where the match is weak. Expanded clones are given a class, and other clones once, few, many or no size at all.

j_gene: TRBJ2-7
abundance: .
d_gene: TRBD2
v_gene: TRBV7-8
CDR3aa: CASSFASGRPYF
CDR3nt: TGTGCCAGCAGCTTTGCTAGCGGGCGCCCGTACTTC

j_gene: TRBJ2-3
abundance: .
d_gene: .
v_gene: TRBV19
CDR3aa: CAINTDTQYF
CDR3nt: TGTGCCATAAACACCGATACGCAGTATTTT

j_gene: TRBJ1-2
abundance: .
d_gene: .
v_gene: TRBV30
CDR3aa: CAWSLGRGANYGYTF
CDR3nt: TGTGCCTGGAGCCTGGGGAGGGGCGCTAACTATGGCTACACCTTC

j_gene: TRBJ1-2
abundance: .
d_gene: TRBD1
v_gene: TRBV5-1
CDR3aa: CASSVDRGHTLNYGYTF
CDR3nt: TGCGCCAGCAGCGTGGACAGGGGTCATACCCTTAACTATGGCTACACCTTC

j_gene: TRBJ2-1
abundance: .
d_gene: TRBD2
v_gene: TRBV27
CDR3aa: CASSLSSGGGNEQFF
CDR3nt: TGTGCCAGCAGTCTATCTAGCGGGGGCGGCAATGAGCAGTTCTTC

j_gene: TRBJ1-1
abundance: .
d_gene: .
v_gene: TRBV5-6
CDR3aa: CASSLARQRGGRAFF
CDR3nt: TGTGCCAGCAGCTTGGCCCGCCAACGAGGGGGACGAGCTTTCTTT

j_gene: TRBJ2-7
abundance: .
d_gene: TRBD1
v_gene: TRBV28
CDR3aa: CASVSGTGLEEQYF
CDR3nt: TGTGCCAGCGTCTCCGGGACAGGGCTCGAGGAGCAGTACTTC

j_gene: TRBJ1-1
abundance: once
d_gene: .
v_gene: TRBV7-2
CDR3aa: CASSLDNWTEAFF
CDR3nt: TGTGCCAGCAGTCTTGACAACTGGACTGAAGCTTTCTTT

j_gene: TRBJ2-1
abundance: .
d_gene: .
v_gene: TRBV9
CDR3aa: CASSPLRSSYNEQFF
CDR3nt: TGTGCCAGCAGCCCTCTGAGGAGCTCCTACAATGAGCAGTTCTTC

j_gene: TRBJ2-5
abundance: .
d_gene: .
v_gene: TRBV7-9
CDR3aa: CASSLRLGKETQYF
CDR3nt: TGTGCCAGCAGCTTGCGGTTAGGAAAGGAGACCCAGTACTTC

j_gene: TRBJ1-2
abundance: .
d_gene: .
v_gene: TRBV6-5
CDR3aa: CATNRREGYGYTF
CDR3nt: TGTGCCACCAACCGGAGGGAGGGGTATGGCTACACCTTC

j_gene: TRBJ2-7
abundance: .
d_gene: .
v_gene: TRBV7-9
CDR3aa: CASSSLGTLREQYF
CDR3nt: TGTGCCAGCAGCTCCCTGGGGACTTTACGCGAGCAGTACTTC

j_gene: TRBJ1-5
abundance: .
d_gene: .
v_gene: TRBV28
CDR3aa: CASYSRDSFQPQHF
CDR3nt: TGTGCCAGCTATAGCCGGGACTCTTTTCAGCCCCAGCATTTT

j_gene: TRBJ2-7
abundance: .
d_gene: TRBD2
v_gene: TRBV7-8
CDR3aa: CASSLGLAGGLSSYEQYF
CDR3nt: TGTGCCAGCAGCTTAGGACTAGCGGGAGGCCTAAGCTCCTACGAGCAGTACTTC

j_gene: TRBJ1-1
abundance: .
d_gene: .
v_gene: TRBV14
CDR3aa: CASSPPTSLLLTVMAEAFF
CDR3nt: TGTGCCAGCAGCCCGCCAACTAGTCTACTCTTAACGGTAATGGCTGAAGCTTTCTTT

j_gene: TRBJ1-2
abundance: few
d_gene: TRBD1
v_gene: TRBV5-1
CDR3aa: CASSTDRVAGYTF
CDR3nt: TGCGCCAGCAGCACTGACAGGGTGGCTGGCTACACCTTC

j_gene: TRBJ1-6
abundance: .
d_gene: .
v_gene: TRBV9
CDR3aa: CASSADSYSPLHF
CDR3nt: TGTGCCAGCAGCGCGGACAGCTATTCACCCCTCCACTTT

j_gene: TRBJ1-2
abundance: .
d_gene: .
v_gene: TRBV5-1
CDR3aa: CASSGGEAANYGYTF
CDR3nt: TGCGCCAGCAGCGGGGGCGAAGCGGCTAACTATGGCTACACCTTC

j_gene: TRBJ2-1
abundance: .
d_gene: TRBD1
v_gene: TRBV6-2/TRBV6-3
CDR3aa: CASSYSISDRGGYREQFF
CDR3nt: TGTGCCAGCAGTTACTCTATCTCAGACAGGGGGGGATATAGGGAGCAGTTCTTC

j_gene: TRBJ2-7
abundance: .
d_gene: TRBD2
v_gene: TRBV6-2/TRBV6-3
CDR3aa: CASSYKFAGVAYEQYF
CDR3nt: TGTGCCAGCAGTTACAAGTTTGCGGGAGTGGCCTACGAGCAGTACTTC

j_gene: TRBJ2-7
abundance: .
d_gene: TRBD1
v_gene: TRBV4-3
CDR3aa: CASSQAWGTDYEQYF
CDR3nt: TGCGCCAGCAGCCAAGCTTGGGGGACAGACTACGAGCAGTACTTC

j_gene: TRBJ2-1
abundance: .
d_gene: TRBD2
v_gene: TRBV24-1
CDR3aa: CATRGTSGKSHNEQFF
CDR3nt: TGTGCCACCAGAGGGACTAGCGGGAAGTCCCACAATGAGCAGTTCTTC

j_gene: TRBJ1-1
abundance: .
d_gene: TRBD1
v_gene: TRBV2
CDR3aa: CASNPRRGTGLRDMAFF
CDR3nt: TGTGCCAGCAATCCTCGGAGGGGGACAGGGTTAAGGGATATGGCTTTCTTT

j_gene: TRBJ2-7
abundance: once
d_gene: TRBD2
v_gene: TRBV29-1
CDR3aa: CSVGELAQAYEQYF
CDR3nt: TGCAGCGTTGGGGAACTAGCGCAAGCCTACGAGCAGTACTTC

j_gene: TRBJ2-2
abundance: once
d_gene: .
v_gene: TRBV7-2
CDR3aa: CASSLSGAGELFF
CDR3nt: TGTGCCAGCAGCTTAAGCGGCGCCGGGGAGCTGTTTTTT

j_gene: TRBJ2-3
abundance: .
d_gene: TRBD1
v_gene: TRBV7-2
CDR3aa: CASSLVQGVTDTQYF
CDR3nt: TGTGCCAGCAGCTTAGTACAGGGGGTCACAGATACGCAGTATTTT

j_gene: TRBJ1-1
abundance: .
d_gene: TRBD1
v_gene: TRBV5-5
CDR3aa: CASSFRTGNTEAFF
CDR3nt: TGTGCCAGCAGCTTCAGGACAGGGAACACTGAAGCTTTCTTT

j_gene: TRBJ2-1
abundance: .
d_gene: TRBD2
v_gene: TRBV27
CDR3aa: CASSYRPLAGDYNEQFF
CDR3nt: TGTGCCAGCAGTTACCGACCCCTAGCGGGAGATTACAATGAGCAGTTCTTC

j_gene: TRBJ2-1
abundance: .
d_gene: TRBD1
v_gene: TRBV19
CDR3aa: CASSSSTGGYNEQFF
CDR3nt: TGTGCCAGTAGTTCCTCGACAGGGGGCTACAATGAGCAGTTCTTC

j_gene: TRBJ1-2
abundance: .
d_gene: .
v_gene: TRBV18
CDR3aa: CASSPINGGGNYGYTF
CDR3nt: TGTGCCAGCTCACCAATAAATGGGGGAGGAAACTATGGCTACACCTTC

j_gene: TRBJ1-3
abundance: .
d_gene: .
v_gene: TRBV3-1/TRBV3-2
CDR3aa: CASSQDQDWSTIYF
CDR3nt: TGTGCCAGCAGCCAAGATCAGGACTGGAGCACCATATATTTT

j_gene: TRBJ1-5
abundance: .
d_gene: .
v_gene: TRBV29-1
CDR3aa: CSVMVAGNQPQHF
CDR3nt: TGCAGCGTGATGGTAGCGGGCAATCAGCCCCAGCATTTT

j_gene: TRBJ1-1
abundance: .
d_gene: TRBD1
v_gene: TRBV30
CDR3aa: CAWRTGTGDTEAFF
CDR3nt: TGTGCCTGGAGGACCGGGACAGGGGACACTGAAGCTTTCTTT

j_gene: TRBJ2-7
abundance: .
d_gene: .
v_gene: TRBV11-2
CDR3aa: CASSSFRVSVVEQYF
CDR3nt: TGTGCCAGCAGCTCCTTCAGGGTGTCTGTGGTCGAGCAGTACTTC

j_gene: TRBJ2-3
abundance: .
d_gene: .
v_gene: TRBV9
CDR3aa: CASSPSRGWAQYF
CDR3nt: TGTGCCAGCAGCCCGTCACGAGGATGGGCGCAGTATTTT

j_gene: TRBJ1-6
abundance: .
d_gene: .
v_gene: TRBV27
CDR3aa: CASSFGQTYSPLHF
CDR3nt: TGTGCCAGCAGTTTTGGACAGACCTATTCACCCCTCCACTTT

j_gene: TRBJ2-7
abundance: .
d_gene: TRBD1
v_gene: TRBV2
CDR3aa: CASRGQGESEQYF
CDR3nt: TGTGCCAGCAGGGGACAGGGGGAGAGTGAGCAGTACTTC

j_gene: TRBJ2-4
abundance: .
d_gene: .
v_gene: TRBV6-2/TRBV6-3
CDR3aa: CASSYSRLVFDIQYF
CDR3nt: TGTGCCAGCAGTTACTCTCGCCTAGTTTTCGACATTCAGTACTTC

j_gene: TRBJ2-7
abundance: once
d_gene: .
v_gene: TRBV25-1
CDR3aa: CASSEYRVTRERYEQYF
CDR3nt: TGTGCCAGCAGTGAATACAGGGTGACTAGAGAGCGATACGAGCAGTACTTC

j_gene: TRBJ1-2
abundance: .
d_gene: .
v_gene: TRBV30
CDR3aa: CAWSVPQEALDNYGYTF
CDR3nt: TGTGCCTGGAGTGTACCCCAGGAGGCCCTGGACAACTATGGCTACACCTTC

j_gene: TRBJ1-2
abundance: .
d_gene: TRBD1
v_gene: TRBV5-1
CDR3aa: CASSRTGGNYGYTF
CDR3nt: TGCGCCAGCAGCCGGACAGGGGGGAACTATGGCTACACCTTC

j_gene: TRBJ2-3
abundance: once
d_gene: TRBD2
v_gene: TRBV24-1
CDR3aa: CATSDVRAGGPDTQYF
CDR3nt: TGTGCCACCAGTGATGTCCGGGCGGGAGGGCCAGATACGCAGTATTTT

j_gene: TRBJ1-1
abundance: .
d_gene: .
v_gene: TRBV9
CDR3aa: CASSVVSGDEAFF
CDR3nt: TGTGCCAGCAGCGTAGTATCGGGTGATGAAGCTTTCTTT

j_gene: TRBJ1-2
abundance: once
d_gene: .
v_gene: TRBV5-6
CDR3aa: CASSWLERAGGYTF
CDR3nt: TGTGCCAGCAGCTGGTTGGAGCGTGCGGGAGGCTACACCTTC

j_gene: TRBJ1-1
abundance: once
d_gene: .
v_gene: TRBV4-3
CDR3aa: CASSQTALGNTEAFF
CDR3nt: TGCGCCAGCAGCCAGACAGCTCTGGGGAATACTGAAGCTTTCTTT

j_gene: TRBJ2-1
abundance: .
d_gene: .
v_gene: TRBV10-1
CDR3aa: CASSASRGNEQFF
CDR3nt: TGCGCCAGCAGTGCGTCCAGGGGAAATGAGCAGTTCTTC

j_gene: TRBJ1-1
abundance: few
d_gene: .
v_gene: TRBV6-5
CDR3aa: CASSYSEGDTEAFF
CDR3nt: TGTGCCAGCAGTTACTCTGAGGGGGACACTGAAGCTTTCTTT

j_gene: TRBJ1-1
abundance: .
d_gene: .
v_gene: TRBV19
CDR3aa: CASSIQGLYRNTEAFF
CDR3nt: TGTGCCAGTAGCATTCAGGGGTTGTATCGGAACACTGAAGCTTTCTTT

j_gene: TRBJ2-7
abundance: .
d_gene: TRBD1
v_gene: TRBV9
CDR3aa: CASSGRQGTDEQYF
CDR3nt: TGTGCCAGCAGCGGCCGACAGGGGACCGACGAGCAGTACTTC

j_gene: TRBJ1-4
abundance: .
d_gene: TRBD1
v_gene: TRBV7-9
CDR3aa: CASSLVVGTVNEKLFF
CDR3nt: TGTGCCAGCAGCTTAGTGGTCGGGACAGTTAATGAAAAACTGTTTTTT